The 23 T cell receptor beta chains in this list originate from one sample, sequenced in a study of shared clonotypes between healthy human individuals. Generated by immunoSEQ multiplex PCR, the TCRdb table keeps only in-frame clones and is missing some. The sample lists over a million clones; around 97% were seen once. The material sequenced was naive CD4+ T cells sorted from blood. Described subset: CD45RA+ positively selected. The receptors come from a man aged 25-40 years in good health.

The chain carries TRBV18 and TRBJ2-7; 11 bases are a match to TRBD2. CDR1 is KGHSH, CDR2 LQKENI, per germline. The CDR3 sequence is 16 residues long. J lost 5 bases, V lost 1 base, and 7 bases had no gene match. CDR3: CASSPLAGGPHDEQYF. CDR3 sequence (DNA): TGTGCCAGCTCACCACTAGCGGGAGGGCCCCATGACGAGCAGTACTTC. The full variable domain, in which reference TRBV18 and TRBJ2-7 provide the parts outside the CDR3, is NAGVMQNPRHLVRRRGQEARLRCSPMKGHSHVYWYRQLPEEGLKFMVYLQKENIIDESGMPKERFSAEFPKEGPSILRIQQVVRGDSAAYFCASSPLAGGPHDEQYFGPGTRLTVT.

The chain combines TRBV5-1 with TRBJ1-1; no clear D gene. The germline CDR1 and CDR2 sequences are SGHRS and YFSETQ. The CDR3 has 14 amino acids. The germline V and J ends were trimmed by 4 bases and 1 base, with 11 bases remaining between them. CDR3 in amino acids: CASSRLAENTEAFF. The CDR3 DNA follows: TGCGCCAGCAGCCGTTTAGCTGAGAACACTGAAGCTTTCTTT.

The chain employs TRBV13 and TRBJ2-7, with D possibly TRBD2 on 5 matching bases. V was cut by 5 bases and J by 6 bases, with 14 bases left in between. The CDR3 is made up of 13 amino acids. Germline assignment: CDR1 PRHDT and CDR2 FYEKMQ (reference sequence). CDR3 residues: CASSPRARGEQYF. The CDR3 DNA reads TGTGCCAGCAGCCCCCGGGCCCGGGGCGAGCAGTACTTC.

The chain links TRBV14 to TRBJ1-1; D not certain. Germline V lookup: CDR1 SGHDN, CDR2 FVKESK. V was trimmed by 0 bases and J by 6 bases, leaving 8 bases between them. The CDR3 has 13 residues. Written as DNA, the CDR3 is TGTGCCAGCAGCCAAGAGTTACTCTCTGAAGCTTTCTTT. This codes for CASSQELLSEAFF. Using reference TRBV14 and TRBJ1-1 for the parts outside the CDR3, the full variable domain is EAGVTQFPSHSVIEKGQTVTLRCDPISGHDNLYWYRRVMGKEIKFLLHFVKESKQDESGMPNNRFLAERTGGTYSTLKVQPAELEDSGVYFCASSQELLSEAFFGQGTRLTVV.

V gene TRBV6-1 combines with J gene TRBJ1-5; perhaps TRBD1 as D (5 bases). The CDR3 is 15 amino acids. V gave up 3 bases and J gave up 6 bases, with 15 bases separating them. Germline values: CDR1 MNHNS, CDR2 SASEGT. The CDR3 DNA follows: TGTGCCAGCAGTGAGGAATGGGGGTTGCGTCAGCCCCAGCATTTT. It yields the protein CASSEEWGLRQPQHF.

The V and J genes are TRBV7-3 and TRBJ2-3; D remains ambiguous. The CDR3 loop spans 13 amino acids. CDR1 and CDR2 (germline): SGHTA, FQGTGA. The V and J ends lost 4 bases and 6 bases respectively, with 11 bases between them. In DNA, the CDR3 is TGTGCCAGCAGCTATCGGAGAAGCGATACGCAGTATTTT. This encodes CASSYRRSDTQYF. The entire variable domain, with the rest obtained from reference TRBV7-3 and TRBJ2-3, is as follows: GAGVSQTPSNKVTEKGKYVELRCDPISGHTALYWYRQSLGQGPEFLIYFQGTGAADDSGLPNDRFFAVRPEGSVSTLKIQRTERGDSAVYLCASSYRRSDTQYFGPGTRLTVL.

The chain combines TRBV18 with TRBJ2-3; 9 nucleotides match TRBD1. There are 16 residues in the CDR3. The V gene's germline CDR1 is KGHSH and CDR2 LQKENI. With V trimmed by 3 bases and J by 4 bases, 8 bases remained unmatched. In nucleotides, the CDR3 is TGTGCCAGCTCACCGATGGACAGGGGTTTAGCAGATACGCAGTATTTT. Translating it yields CASSPMDRGLADTQYF.

This chain links TRBV5-1 with TRBJ1-2; possibly TRBD1 for D (5 bases). The CDR3 loop spans 13 amino acids. Germline V lookup: CDR1 SGHRS, CDR2 YFSETQ. V was clipped by 0 bases and J by 6 bases, with 9 bases between them. The CDR3 DNA sequence: TGCGCCAGCAGCTTGGACGGACACGATGGCTACACCTTC. This gives the protein CASSLDGHDGYTF.

V is TRBV5-1 and J is TRBJ2-7; TRBD2 matches at 15 bases. Germline CDR1 is SGHRS and CDR2 is YFSETQ. The CDR3 runs 18 residues. Trimming took 4 bases from V and 4 from J; bases not matched to a gene: 12. DNA for the CDR3: TGCGCCAGCAGCCTCCGCAGTGGGACTAGCGGGAGGATGTACGAGCAGTACTTC. Amino acids: CASSLRSGTSGRMYEQYF.

The chain has TRBV19 and TRBJ2-5; the match to TRBD1 covers 9 bases. CDR1 and CDR2 (germline): LNHDA, SQIVND (reference sequence). V shed 5 bases, J shed 5 bases, and the junction held 9 bases outside the gene matches. CDR3 length equals 15 residues. The CDR3 loop reads CASSPGQGFLETQYF. DNA for the CDR3: TGTGCCAGTAGTCCAGGACAGGGGTTCTTGGAGACCCAGTACTTC.

The chain employs TRBV7-3 and TRBJ2-1; 10 bases match TRBD2. Losses at the gene ends were 3 bases for V and 8 bases for J; bases not matched to a gene: 10. The CDR3 length is 16 residues. CDR1 and CDR2 (germline): SGHTA, FQGTGA. For the CDR3, the DNA is TGTGCCAGCAGCTTGGGGCTAGCGGGAGTAATGGATGAGCAGTTCTTC. Translating gives CASSLGLAGVMDEQFF.

The genes are TRBV19 and TRBJ2-7; a weak D match, TRBD2 (5 bases). This CDR3 contains 13 residues. The germline V and J ends were trimmed by 4 bases and 6 bases, with 13 bases remaining between them. From germline, CDR1 is LNHDA and CDR2 SQIVND (reference sequence). CDR3 bases: TGTGCCAGTAGTAGGGGAGCCATGAGCGAGCAGTACTTC. Translation: CASSRGAMSEQYF. Full variable domain (outside the CDR3, taken from reference TRBV19 and TRBJ2-7): DGGITQSPKYLFRKEGQNVTLSCEQNLNHDAMYWYRQDPGQGLRLIYYSQIVNDFQKGDIAEGYSVSREKKESFPLTVTSAQKNPTAFYLCASSRGAMSEQYFGPGTRLTVT.

The chain carries TRBV9 and TRBJ1-4, with TRBD1 as a possible D gene (5 bases). The V gene's germline CDR1 is SGDLS and CDR2 YYNGEE. Trimming removed 2 bases at V and 5 bases at J, with 10 bases between. This CDR3 spans 14 amino acids. CDR3 bases: TGTGCCAGCAGCGTGACAGCTCAAAATGAAAAACTGTTTTTT. Translating it yields CASSVTAQNEKLFF.

The CDR3 loop is CASSPTPSQPQHF. The CDR3 bases are TGTGCCAGCAGCCCTACGCCAAGTCAGCCCCAGCATTTT. The chain is built from TRBV28 and TRBJ1-5; no definite D call. The CDR3 consists of 13 residues. Germline CDR1 is MDHEN and CDR2 is SYDVKM. V dropped 6 bases and J dropped 6 bases, with 12 bases sitting between them.

The gene calls are TRBV28 and TRBJ2-6; 7 bases map to TRBD1. The trim removed 10 bases at V and 4 bases at J, leaving 7 bases unmatched. The CDR3 consists of 14 residues. The germline gives CDR1 MDHEN, CDR2 SYDVKM. CDR3 sequence: CATQGELGANVLTF. The CDR3 DNA is TGTGCCACCCAGGGGGAGCTCGGGGCCAACGTCCTGACTTTC.

The chain combines TRBV2 with TRBJ2-6; TRBD2 matches 9 bases. Germline CDR1 SNHLY, CDR2 FYNNEI. With 4 bases clipped from V and 0 bases from J, the junction kept 10 bases outside the gene matches. The length of the CDR3 is 19 residues. CDR3: CASSGRILAGNSGANVLTF. The DNA of the CDR3 is TGTGCCAGCAGTGGTCGCATCCTAGCGGGGAACTCTGGGGCCAACGTCCTGACTTTC.

The chain couples TRBV18 to TRBJ1-5; 9 bases are a match to TRBD1. CDR1 KGHSH and CDR2 LQKENI come from the germline V gene. This CDR3 spans 15 amino acids. The ends lost 5 bases at V and 6 bases at J; junction bases unmatched: 8. The CDR3 sequence: CASSSGQGLSQPQHF. The CDR3 coding sequence is TGTGCCAGCTCATCCGGACAGGGGTTATCTCAGCCCCAGCATTTT. Full variable domain (missing parts from reference TRBV18 and TRBJ1-5): NAGVMQNPRHLVRRRGQEARLRCSPMKGHSHVYWYRQLPEEGLKFMVYLQKENIIDESGMPKERFSAEFPKEGPSILRIQQVVRGDSAAYFCASSSGQGLSQPQHFGDGTRLSIL.

The genes are TRBV6-5 and TRBJ2-1; D is ambiguous. This CDR3 spans 11 amino acids. V was clipped by 6 bases and J by 10 bases, with 10 bases between them. The germline gives CDR1 MNHEY, CDR2 SVGAGI. In DNA form, the CDR3 reads TGTGCCAGCAGAAACTTGCGGGAGCAGTTCTTC. As protein: CASRNLREQFF.

The chain recombines TRBV29-1 with TRBJ2-7; 8 bases fit TRBD2. The germline gives CDR1 SQVTM, CDR2 ANQGSEA. V lost 4 bases to trimming and J lost 2 bases; unmatched junction nucleotides: 13. CDR3 length equals 16 residues. CDR3 DNA sequence: TGCAGCGTTGGAGGTACTAGCGGAAAAAGTCCCTACGAGCAGTACTTC. Its translation: CSVGGTSGKSPYEQYF.

V is TRBV6-1 and J is TRBJ1-2, with no clear D. The CDR3 extends over 14 amino acids. Germline V CDR1 and CDR2: MNHNS, SASEGT. V lost 0 bases and J lost 2, with 7 bases in between. The CDR3 DNA reads TGTGCCAGCAGTGAAGCGAACAGAAACTATGGCTACACCTTC. The encoded protein is CASSEANRNYGYTF.

V gene TRBV27 combines with J gene TRBJ2-5; D gene ambiguous. The CDR3 is 13 amino acids. Looked up from germline, CDR1 is MNHEY and CDR2 is SMNVEV (reference sequence). V was clipped by 1 base and J by 5 bases, with 8 bases between them. CDR3 nucleotide sequence: TGTGCCAGCAGTTTATGGGGTAGCGAGACCCAGTACTTC. Translation: CASSLWGSETQYF.

The chain carries TRBV6-1 and TRBJ1-4; possibly TRBD1 for D (6 bases). V lost 6 bases and J lost 10, with 18 bases in between. CDR1 MNHNS and CDR2 SASEGT come from the germline V gene. The CDR3 is made up of 14 amino acids. The CDR3 spells CASRGEQGFGKLFF. CDR3 sequence (DNA): TGTGCCAGCAGGGGTGAACAGGGATTTGGAAAACTGTTTTTT.

This chain uses TRBV30 with TRBJ2-7, with TRBD2 matching 11 bases. After removal of 2 bases from V and 2 bases from J, the junction contained 8 bases not matched to a gene. Germline-derived CDR1 and CDR2 are GTSNPN and SVGIG (reference sequence). The CDR3 length is 16 residues. DNA of the CDR3: TGTGCCTGGAGTCCTTTAGCGGGAGGGCCAGCCTACGAGCAGTACTTC. This codes for CAWSPLAGGPAYEQYF.